This T cell receptor beta chain was sequenced in a study of T cell responses to AZD1222 COVID-19 vaccine (dated by TCRdb to the early 2020s). General notes on the study: AZD1222 recipients with second doses at about 4 weeks or about 12 weeks were pooled, because spike-specific TCR depth and breadth did not differ between schedules. A total of approximately 240 trial participants underwent TCR sequencing, of whom about 210 had received two doses of AZD1222 and approximately 26 had received two doses of the MenACWY control vaccine. Enrollment into the trials was organized by age into subgroups of 18-55, 56-69 and 70-plus years, and those subgroups contained roughly 150, 30 and 60 TCR-sequenced participants, respectively. General conclusions and limits of the study: No day 14 peak-response samples were available, so repertoires were characterized only after the peak T cell response. In the small 56-69-year group, the increase in depth fell short of significance, most likely because of low power. After two AZD1222 doses, spike-specific TCR breadth and depth were significantly higher than at day 0 and than in MenACWY recipients. Epitopes outside the regions mutated in the B.1.351 and B.1.1.7 variants were reportedly recognized by nearly half of the unique spike-specific TCRs. Participants were mostly white British, with more females than males. The authors suggested clonal diversity may have been underestimated. Conclusions about previously exposed vaccinees are limited, since just a handful of AZD1222 recipients were seropositive for SARS-CoV-2 at baseline. Vaccine-associated CD4 TCRs spanned the whole spike protein, with dominant responses in regions 160-218 and 743-854.

The time point label of this sample denotes: baseline before first vaccination. Vaccinee samples came from UK trials COV001 and COV002, including a single-blind randomized controlled phase 2/3 trial of AZD1222 (ChAdOx1 nCoV-19) in healthy adults. For TCRbeta chain sequencing, PBMC samples were collected from trial participants at day 0 and at day 28 after the second dose. From V the trimming removes 6 bases and from J it removes 7 bases, while the gene matches leave 5 bases of the junction unaccounted for. The CDR3, cysteine through phenylalanine, is 13 amino acids long. Only the CDR3 DNA is retained, 39 bases long and in frame from the first base. The germline V gene specifies MDHEN as CDR1 and SYDVKM as CDR2. As to this clone: What antigen it recognizes has not been identified. No much larger clone is present one base from it, and per-base qualities are unavailable.

The CDR3 regions of human TCRbeta chains were analyzed by immunosequencing. The paper's data handling went like this. TCRs in the repertoires were compared against a reference library of SARS-CoV-2-specific TCRs that had been generated with the MIRA antigen-specificity platform. Breadth was defined as the fraction of unique TCRs that were SARS-CoV-2-associated. Depth was defined as the fraction of total T cells that were SARS-CoV-2-associated. Each spike-specific TCR was assigned to its reactive spike region and to a CD4 or CD8 class using the MIRA data. Log10-transformed breadth and depth values were compared by one-way ANOVA with Sidak's multiple comparisons tests. In its TCRdb copy, this immuneACCESS table keeps in-frame sequences only and misses some clones. Where compared with another copy, unresolved V genes explain less than half of these, and the others have no known cause. V, J and clone size are taken as reported in that table, and D and trimming were inferred from the DNA itself. Present in this sample are approximately 150,000 clones, less than 95% of which were seen just once. The ten largest clones represent around 1.3% of the sample.

The chain joins TRBV28 to TRBJ2-7; the central 11 bases match TRBD2. The clonotype comes from an adult in good health. Source: peripheral blood, taken on day 0 of AZD1222 vaccination. Here is the DNA: TGTGCCAGCAGCATAGCGGGAGGGGAAGAGCAGTACTTC. This encodes CASSIAGGEEQYF.